This passage covers 22 T cell receptor beta chains from one sample sequenced in a study of tumor-infiltrating lymphocytes in oesophageal squamous cell carcinoma. TCRdb analysed the PCR reads with MiXCR anew, one entry per CDR3 protein. The data hold around 12,000 distinct CDR3 sequences, with approximately 47% observed a single time. The sample consisted of normal esophageal tissue next to the tumor. All receptors derive from a male donor with esophageal squamous cell carcinoma.

This clonotype occurred once. The CDR3: CASRSGSSYNEQFF. The CDR3 nucleotides are TGTGCCAGCCGGAGCGGGAGCTCCTACAATGAGCAGTTCTTC. This chain links TRBV28 with TRBJ2-1, with 8 positions matching TRBD2. Trimming at V came to 8 bases and at J to 0 bases, leaving 3 bases not matched to a gene. This CDR3 has 14 residues. Per germline, CDR1 MDHEN and CDR2 SYDVKM.

In its sample, this clonotype was seen a few times. This chain uses TRBV28 with TRBJ2-5; D gene uncertain. Germline V lookup: CDR1 MDHEN, CDR2 SYDVKM. Trimming pared 10 bases from V and 2 bases from J, leaving 14 bases between. The CDR3 runs to 13 residues. The CDR3 spells CAITPQDQETQYF. Written as DNA, the CDR3 is TGTGCCATCACGCCCCAGGATCAAGAGACCCAGTACTTC. The full variable domain, rest sourced from reference TRBV28 and TRBJ2-5, is DVKVTQSSRYLVKRTGEKVFLECVQDMDHENMFWYRQDPGLGLRLIYFSYDVKMKEKGDIPEGYSVSREKKERFSLILESASTNQTSMYLCAITPQDQETQYFGPGTRLLVL.

The rearrangement links TRBV11-2 to TRBJ1-1; possible D gene TRBD1, 5 bases. V was clipped by 1 base and J by 5 bases, with 14 bases between them. Germline lookup yields CDR1 SGHAT and CDR2 FQNNGV. The CDR3 spans 15 residues. The CDR3 is CASSLVLGVGTEAFF. CDR3 DNA sequence: TGTGCCAGCAGCTTAGTTCTGGGGGTTGGTACTGAAGCTTTCTTT.

This rearrangement joins TRBV28 to TRBJ2-4, with 12 bases identical to TRBD1. Germline-derived CDR1 and CDR2 are MDHEN and SYDVKM. The CDR3 extends over 16 amino acids. Trimming cost V 6 bases and J 14 bases; bases outside gene matches: 17. CDR3: CASSTNNRRDRGLEYF. The CDR3 nucleotides read TGTGCCAGCAGCACCAACAACCGCCGGGACAGGGGGCTTGAGTACTTC.

The rearrangement joins TRBV7-2 to TRBJ2-3; D is unclear. From germline, CDR1 is SGHTA and CDR2 FQGNSA. V was cut by 5 bases and J by 1 base, with 4 bases left in between. This CDR3 has 12 amino acids. CDR3 sequence reads: CASSHRTDTQYF. DNA for the CDR3: TGTGCCAGCAGCCACCGCACAGATACGCAGTATTTT.

This clonotype was picked up many times. The CDR3 sequence: CASSYSGNDNQPQHF. As DNA, the CDR3 is TGTGCCAGCAGTTACTCAGGAAACGACAATCAGCCCCAGCATTTT. This chain connects TRBV6-6 to TRBJ1-5; no clear D. Deletions cut 0 bases from V and 3 bases from J, with 9 bases between. The CDR3 loop spans 15 amino acids. Per germline, CDR1 MNHNY and CDR2 SVGAGI (reference sequence).

V and J are TRBV6-6 and TRBJ2-5; 7 bases match TRBD2. V dropped 6 bases and J dropped 2; count of bases not matched to a gene: 15. This CDR3 is 17 amino acids long. The germline V gene encodes CDR1 MNHNY and CDR2 SVGAGI (reference sequence). CDR3 sequence (DNA): TGTGCCAGCAGGGGTGATTTGAGCCTAGCGGAGCAAGAGACCCAGTACTTC. It specifies CASRGDLSLAEQETQYF.

This clonotype was seen at least ten times. This rearrangement joins TRBV5-1 to TRBJ2-2; TRBD2 aligns across 7 bases. After removal of 4 bases from V and 2 bases from J, the junction contained 8 bases not matched to a gene. CDR1 and CDR2 (germline): SGHRS, YFSETQ. This CDR3 has 16 amino acids. The CDR3 DNA is TGCGCCAGCAGCCCCTTGGCGGGAGTTAACACCGGGGAGCTGTTTTTT. It yields the protein CASSPLAGVNTGELFF.

The CDR3 sequence is CASSSSTSGRAKNIQYF. CDR3 nucleotides: TGTGCCAGCAGCTCGTCGACCAGCGGGAGGGCGAAAAACATTCAGTACTTC. V and J are TRBV7-8 and TRBJ2-4, with 10 bases that match TRBD2. The CDR3 extends over 17 amino acids. Germline CDR1 SGHVS, CDR2 FQNEAQ. With 4 bases clipped from V and 4 bases from J, the junction kept 10 bases outside the gene matches.

This clonotype is categorized as medium-sized. This chain links TRBV28 with TRBJ2-1, with 7 bases aligning to TRBD1. This CDR3 is 14 amino acids long. Germline loops: CDR1 MDHEN, CDR2 SYDVKM. Trimming removed 2 bases from V and 5 bases from J; junction bases left unmatched: 3. Written as DNA, the CDR3 is TGTGCCAGCAGTTTAGTGACAGGGCACAATGAGCAGTTCTTC. Its translation: CASSLVTGHNEQFF.

This rearrangement joins TRBV9 to TRBJ1-1; D gene unclear. The CDR3 is 15 amino acids. Trimming took off 0 bases at V and 0 bases at J, with 9 bases between the two ends. Germline V gene sequence: CDR1 SGDLS, CDR2 YYNGEE. CDR3 bases: TGTGCCAGCAGCGTAGCGGGGTCCCTGAACACTGAAGCTTTCTTT. Translation: CASSVAGSLNTEAFF.

This clonotype was seen a handful of times. The rearrangement joins TRBV7-8 to TRBJ2-7, with unresolved D. The end of the DNA is better explained by TRBJ2-5, so the J call may be wrong. The germline gives CDR1 SGHVS, CDR2 FQNEAQ. The CDR3 spans 14 residues. DNA for the CDR3: TGTGCCAGCAGCTTACTCACAGACCTGGAGACCCAGTACTTC. Translated, it gives CASSLLTDLETQYF.

This clonotype turned up a few times. The V call is TRBV5-1, the J call TRBJ2-3, with D perhaps TRBD1 or TRBD2 (5 bases each). CDR1 and CDR2 from the germline V gene are SGHRS and YFSETQ. V shed 3 bases and J shed 0 bases, with 11 bases lying between them. This CDR3 spans 15 amino acids. The CDR3 DNA is TGCGCCAGCAGCTCTGGGGACCAAAGCACAGATACGCAGTATTTT. Translation gives CASSSGDQSTDTQYF.

This clonotype was seen just once. V is TRBV7-6 and J is TRBJ2-4, with TRBD1 matching over 8 bases. The J call is in doubt because the DNA end fits TRBJ2-5 better. This CDR3 contains 14 residues. Germline CDR1 is SGHVS and CDR2 is FNYEAQ. CDR3 amino acids: CASSLETGAGTQYF. The DNA of the CDR3 is TGTGCCAGCAGCTTGGAGACAGGGGCCGGGACCCAGTACTTC.

The chain employs TRBV5-4 and TRBJ2-4; D is undetermined. Germline lookup yields CDR1 SGHNT and CDR2 YYREEE (reference sequence). This CDR3 is built from 13 residues. Deletions cut 1 base from V and 13 bases from J, with 15 bases between. The CDR3 sequence is CASSLWSGGEQYF. CDR3 nucleotide sequence: TGTGCCAGCAGCTTGTGGTCCGGCGGTGAGCAGTACTTC.

This clonotype occurred many times. CDR3 in DNA: TGCGCCAGCAGTAAAGAAGCGGGAGAGGTCTACAATGAGCAGTTCTTC. Its translation is CASSKEAGEVYNEQFF. V is TRBV10-1 and J is TRBJ2-5; 8 bases map to TRBD2. The end of the DNA fits TRBJ2-1 better, so the J call may be wrong. Per the germline V gene, CDR1 is WNHNN and CDR2 is SYGVQD (reference sequence). The CDR3 is 16 residues long.

This chain joins TRBV11-3 and TRBJ2-3, with 9 bases that match TRBD2. CDR1 and CDR2 (germline): SGHNT, YENEEA. The V and J ends lost 1 base and 0 bases, in that order; junction bases with no gene match: 5. This CDR3 spans 17 amino acids. CDR3 sequence reads: CASSLGTSDSSTDTQYF. The DNA for the CDR3 is TGTGCCAGCAGCTTAGGGACTAGCGATTCTAGCACAGATACGCAGTATTTT. The entire variable domain, with the rest obtained from reference TRBV11-3 and TRBJ2-3, is as follows: EAGVVQSPRYKIIEKKQPVAFWCNPISGHNTLYWYLQNLGQGPELLIRYENEEAVDDSQLPKDRFSAERLKGVDSTLKIQPAELGDSAVYLCASSLGTSDSSTDTQYFGPGTRLTVL.

Judged by abundance, this clonotype is large. The genes are TRBV7-2 and TRBJ2-1; TRBD2 agrees at 10 bases. CDR1 is SGHTA, CDR2 FQGNSA, per germline. The V gene end was trimmed by 1 base and the J gene end by 9 bases; junction bases not matched to a gene: 9. This CDR3 contains 16 residues. The CDR3 bases are TGTGCCAGCAGCTTAGAGCCAGCGGGGGGGTGGGGTGAGCAGTTCTTC. Protein product: CASSLEPAGGWGEQFF.

This clonotype was detected a few times. The rearrangement joins TRBV7-2 to TRBJ2-3, with D perhaps TRBD2 (5 bases). The CDR3 is 15 residues long. Germline CDR1 and CDR2: SGHTA and FQGNSA. The germline V and J ends were trimmed by 7 bases and 4 bases, with 18 bases remaining between them. Here the CDR3 DNA reads TGTGCCAGCATCGTCCGACGTGGAGGTCCAGATACGCAGTATTTT. Amino acid sequence: CASIVRRGGPDTQYF.

In this sample, this clonotype is medium-sized. The rearrangement links TRBV6-1 to TRBJ2-3, with D hard to call. Germline V gives CDR1 MNHNS, CDR2 SASEGT. V was trimmed by 7 bases and J by 4 bases, leaving 15 bases between them. The CDR3 contains 14 residues. CDR3 in amino acids: CASTTTTAADTQYF. The DNA for the CDR3 is TGTGCCAGCACTACGACGACCGCAGCAGATACGCAGTATTTT.

This clonotype was counted ten times or more. V is TRBV5-1 and J is TRBJ2-5, with 8 nucleotides matching TRBD1. Germline V CDR1 and CDR2: SGHRS, YFSETQ. The CDR3 length is 12 residues. The junction had 5 bases not matched to a gene; V was cut back by 2 bases and J by 11 bases. The CDR3 DNA reads as TGCGCCAGCAGCTTTGACAGGGGAGAGCAGTACTTC. It specifies CASSFDRGEQYF.

Turning to this clonotype: A read error is possible here, since a much larger clone lies one base away. This chain joins TRBV5-1 and TRBJ2-1; 15 nucleotides line up with TRBD2. The DNA end favors TRBJ2-7, so the J call may be wrong. Germline-derived CDR1 and CDR2 are SGHRS and YFSETQ. The CDR3 has 17 residues. The CDR3 coding sequence is TGCGCCAGCAGCTTGGCGGGGACTAGCGGGAGGAAGGTTGAGCAGTACTTC. Its protein product is CASSLAGTSGRKVEQYF.